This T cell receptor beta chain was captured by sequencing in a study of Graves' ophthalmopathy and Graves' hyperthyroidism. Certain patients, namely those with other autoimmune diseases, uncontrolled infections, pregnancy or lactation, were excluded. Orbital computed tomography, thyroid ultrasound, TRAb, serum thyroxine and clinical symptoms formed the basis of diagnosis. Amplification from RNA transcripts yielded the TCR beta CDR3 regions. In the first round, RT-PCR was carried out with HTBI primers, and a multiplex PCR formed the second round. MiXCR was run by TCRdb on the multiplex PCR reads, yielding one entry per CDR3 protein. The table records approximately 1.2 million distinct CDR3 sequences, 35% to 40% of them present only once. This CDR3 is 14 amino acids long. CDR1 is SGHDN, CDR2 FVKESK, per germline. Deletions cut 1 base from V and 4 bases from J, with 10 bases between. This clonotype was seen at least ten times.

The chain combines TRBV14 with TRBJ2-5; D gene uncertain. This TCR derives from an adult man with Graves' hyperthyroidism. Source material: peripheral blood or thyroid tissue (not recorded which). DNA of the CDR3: TGTGCCAGCAGCCAAGTCGGTCGGCGAGAGACCCAGTACTTC. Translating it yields CASSQVGRRETQYF.